Listed below are T cell receptor beta chains from one sample, sequenced in a study of chronic HIV infection and antiretroviral therapy. Via MiXCR, TCRdb re-called the 5' RACE reads, giving one row per CDR3 protein. The table lists about 38,000 distinct CDR3 sequences, 8% to 10% of them singletons, with approximately 2.6% in the top ten. Sequencing input: peripheral blood. The receptor source for this set is an adult who had HIV and had not received antiretroviral therapy, or was an uninfected healthy control (not recorded which). Each CDR3 is given with its conserved first and last residue. The D gene is left open where the match is weak. Only some rows state a clone size, as once, few, many or a class for expanded clones.

TRBV11-1	NA	many	TRBJ2-5	CASSPGYQETQYF	TGTGCCAGCAGCCCAGGATACCAAGAGACCCAGTACTTC
TRBV2	NA	NA	TRBJ2-1	CASSALRYYNEQFF	TGTGCCAGCAGTGCCCTGCGGTACTACAATGAGCAGTTCTTC
TRBV29-1	NA	many	TRBJ2-3	CSGPIQGDTQYF	TGCAGCGGACCTATCCAGGGAGATACGCAGTATTTT
TRBV12-3/TRBV12-4	NA	few	TRBJ1-4	CASSLDIGRANEKLFF	TGTGCCAGCAGTTTAGATATCGGGAGAGCTAATGAAAAACTGTTTTTT
TRBV2	NA	NA	TRBJ2-7	CASSEALTGDEQYF	TGTGCCAGCAGTGAAGCTCTAACCGGGGACGAGCAGTACTTC
TRBV6-5	TRBD1	NA	TRBJ2-5	CASRATGMETQYF	TGTGCCAGCAGAGCGACAGGGATGGAGACCCAGTACTTC
TRBV5-4	TRBD1	few	TRBJ1-1	CASSLMTGGDTEAFF	TGTGCCAGCAGCTTAATGACAGGGGGCGACACTGAAGCTTTCTTT
TRBV28	TRBD2	few	TRBJ2-3	CAVRLAGMGDTQYF	TGTGCCGTTCGACTAGCGGGGATGGGAGATACGCAGTATTTT
TRBV28	NA	NA	TRBJ2-3	CASNPGEDTQYF	TGTGCCAGCAACCCGGGAGAAGATACGCAGTATTTT
TRBV28	NA	NA	TRBJ2-4	CASSPGELAKNIQYF	TGTGCCAGCAGTCCAGGGGAACTAGCCAAAAACATTCAGTACTTC
TRBV11-2	TRBD1	few	TRBJ1-1	CASSSLDRGKTEAFF	TGTGCCAGCAGCTCACTTGACAGGGGGAAGACTGAAGCTTTCTTT
TRBV27	NA	many	TRBJ2-5	CATRRGQETQYF	TGTGCCACCCGGAGGGGGCAAGAGACCCAGTACTTC
TRBV2	NA	NA	TRBJ1-5	CASSVSANQPQHF	TGTGCCAGCAGTGTAAGCGCCAATCAGCCCCAGCATTTT
TRBV6-4	NA	NA	TRBJ1-1	CASSDSAGWEGAFF	TGTGCCAGCAGTGACTCCGCCGGCTGGGAGGGAGCTTTCTTT
TRBV7-6	NA	NA	TRBJ1-3	CASNGGANSGNTIYF	TGTGCCAGCAACGGGGGCGCAAACTCTGGAAACACCATATATTTT
TRBV7-2	NA	NA	TRBJ2-3	CASSLSGGTTDTQYF	TGTGCCAGCAGCTTAAGCGGCGGGACGACAGATACGCAGTATTTT
TRBV27	NA	NA	TRBJ1-6	CASSLGQVLNSPLHF	TGTGCCAGCAGTTTGGGGCAGGTCCTCAATTCACCCCTCCACTTT
TRBV18	NA	few	TRBJ2-7	CASSPLTELHEQYF	TGTGCCAGCTCACCCCTCACGGAGTTGCACGAGCAGTACTTC
TRBV28	NA	few	TRBJ2-6	CASSGGQLSGANVLTF	TGTGCCAGCAGTGGAGGACAGCTCTCTGGGGCCAACGTCCTGACTTTC
TRBV28	NA	NA	TRBJ2-1	CASSPQGRVPYNEQFF	TGTGCCAGCAGTCCTCAGGGGAGAGTGCCTTACAATGAGCAGTTCTTC
TRBV29-1	NA	many	TRBJ2-3	CRSRTGTDTQYF	TGCAGGTCCCGAACGGGAACAGATACGCAGTATTTT
TRBV5-1	NA	many	TRBJ1-6	CASSSPGGNSPLHF	TGCGCCAGCAGCTCTCCCGGGGGTAATTCACCCCTCCACTTT
TRBV28	TRBD2	many	TRBJ2-7	CASVSRTSGYEQYF	TGTGCCAGCGTTAGTAGGACTAGCGGGTACGAGCAGTACTTC
TRBV10-2	NA	NA	TRBJ2-4	CASSESGDTNIQYF	TGCGCCAGCAGTGAGTCTGGGGACACAAACATTCAGTACTTC